The source of this T cell receptor (beta chain) is a study of blood T cell repertoires in COVID-19 (dated by TCRdb to between 2020 and 2021). In terms of the full investigation: Samples from collaborators originated in the United States, Italy and Spain and spanned both the acute and convalescent phases of COVID-19. The material from the prospective study consisted of cDNA or gDNA derived from T cells, B-cell-depleted T cells, or PBMCs. The dataset comprised deeply sampled blood TCRbeta repertoires from subjects exposed to, actively infected with, or recovered from COVID-19. The repertoires were released in a freely available public database intended as a resource for research on the immune response to SARS-CoV-2. Samples were obtained from the ongoing ImmuneRACE study (first 160 participants) and from 1,254 subjects provided by 6 global collaborators. Sample metadata almost always included a de-identified subject ID, COVID-19 status, age in years and sex. Where available, HLA class I and class II types were obtained from metadata supplied by the sample provider rather than from assay-based typing. Overall study results and their limits: Clinical and demographic metadata were provided uncurated, with the amount varying by source and participant.

The collaborating institutions used their own protocols to collect whole blood in K2EDTA tubes. For TCRbeta analysis, collaborators shipped samples in one of three forms: frozen whole blood, isolated PBMCs, or DNA extracted from either of those sample types. TCRbeta CDR3 regions were amplified from genomic DNA using the immunoSEQ Assay, a bias-controlled multiplex PCR. Turning to the authors' computational methods: Within the assay, amplification of reference gene primers was used to estimate how many nucleated cells each sample contained. Sequence reads were collapsed and filtered to measure the absolute abundance of every unique TCRbeta CDR3 rearrangement. For each sample, productive Simpson clonality was calculated by taking the square root of Simpson's diversity index across productive rearrangements. The immuneACCESS repertoire file appears here via TCRdb, limited to in-frame rearrangements. These files lack a portion of the clones; in checked studies, under half of the deficit traces to unresolved V genes, and the cause of the others is not known. V and J calls and clone size are as listed in that table; D and trimming were resolved from the DNA. The sample profile shows 95,000 to 150,000 clones; just under 80% of them were found once. The ten largest make up roughly 17% of the sample.

V loses 2 bases of germline sequence and J loses 2 bases, and the interval between the two ends is 16 bases. Looking up the germline V gene (reference sequence) yields CDR1 MNHNY and CDR2 SVGAGI. The CDR3, from cysteine to phenylalanine, totals 16 residues. Only CDR3 DNA remains: 48 bases, in frame from the first base. Comments on this clone: What antigen it recognizes has not been identified. The sample holds no much larger clone one base away, and base qualities are not on file.

Sequenced sample: peripheral blood. This receptor chain uses TRBV6-6 and TRBJ2-7, with TRBD2 perhaps the D gene, on 5 matching bases. This clonotype was obtained from a man aged 55-75 years with active or convalescent COVID-19. CDR3 reads: CASSYGPPAAAYEQYF. The DNA sequence is TGTGCCAGCAGTTACGGCCCCCCAGCGGCGGCCTACGAGCAGTACTTC.